The source of this T cell receptor beta chain is a study of early T cells in non-severe SARS-CoV-2 infection. Using its own MiXCR run on the 5' RACE reads, TCRdb lists one record per CDR3 protein. The data contain 65,000 to 75,000 distinct CDR3 sequences, roughly an eighth of them singletons. This clonotype was counted only a few times. The CDR3 is 14 amino acids. Germline V gene sequence: CDR1 SGDLS, CDR2 YYNGEE. Trimming took 4 bases from V and 7 from J; bases not matched to a gene: 6. The chain combines TRBV9 with TRBJ1-4, with 8 bases lining up with TRBD1. The clonotype comes from an adult who was a healthcare worker with PCR-confirmed SARS-CoV-2 infection or an uninfected control (not recorded which). The sample comprised whole blood. CDR3 amino acids: CASSPRGQGEKLFF. The CDR3 DNA reads TGTGCCAGCAGCCCACGAGGACAGGGTGAAAAACTGTTTTTT.